The present TCR beta chain was sequenced within a study of early T cells in non-severe SARS-CoV-2 infection (dated by TCRdb to about 2021). For the study in its entirety: Bulk RNA from unsorted whole blood was used for TCR sequencing, so alpha and beta chains could not be paired. General study outcomes and caveats: VDJdb matching was skewed toward anti-spike CD8 responses and likely underestimated virus-specific expansions by missing private and CD4 specificities.

Receptor libraries were prepared by 5' RACE. Sequencer: NextSeq 500. To correct for sequencing error and PCR bias, the TCR library protocol tagged individual cDNA molecules with unique molecular identifiers. Both TCR alpha and beta chains were sequenced, and tight co-correlation was observed between alpha and beta sequence abundances in each sample. Per the original workflow: Decombinator V4 was used to perform V gene, J gene and CDR3 annotation of TCR sequences. TCRs were defined as expanded if a significant change between any two time points was detected under a Poisson model with p below 0.0001. TCR abundances were normalised to the total number of TCRs sequenced per sample and were expressed as counts per million. MAIT TCRs were defined by TRAV1-2 paired with TRAJ12, TRAJ20 or TRAJ33, and iNKT TCRs by TRAV10 paired with TRAJ18. VDJdb, accessed 1 November 2021, was searched for CMV, EBV and SARS-CoV-2 annotated TCRs, excluding TCRs annotated for multiple antigens. TCRdb ran its own pipeline on the public reads, namely fastp trimming at Q25 and MiXCR clone calling, and kept in-frame beta chains. Here each entry gathers all rows of one CDR3 protein and keeps the most common genes and DNA. Clone size and V and J calls follow TCRdb, not the original study. The sample table holds more than 55,000 distinct CDR3 sequences, of which under 15% were seen once. The top ten constitute 1.3% to 1.5% of the sample.

A case-control design nested within a healthcare worker cohort in London, UK, was used, with weekly nasopharyngeal swab PCR tests and blood sampling performed. Healthcare workers were recruited during the week of the UK lockdown, between 23 and 31 March 2020, and followed weekly for up to about 15 weeks. As regards this clonotype: There is no known antigen for this receptor. Per-base quality was not reported, and no clone a single base away is much larger than it.

According to the germline V gene, CDR1 reads LGHNT and CDR2 reads FRNRAP. Spanning cysteine to phenylalanine, the CDR3 consists of 16 amino acids. Solely the CDR3 DNA is kept, with 48 bases framed from the first base. V and J are truncated by 2 bases and 6 bases respectively, leaving an intervening sequence of 18 bases. Material for sequencing was whole blood. This TCR was recovered from an adult who was a healthcare worker with PCR-confirmed SARS-CoV-2 infection or an uninfected control (not recorded which). The chain is made from TRBV12-5 and TRBJ2-3; a tentative D match to TRBD2 spans 6 bases. The nucleotide sequence is TGTGCTAGTGGTTTGCAAACTAGCCGTGACGTCGATACGCAGTATTTT. Translated, this is CASGLQTSRDVDTQYF.